This passage covers 24 T cell receptor beta chains from one sample sequenced in a study of cytomegalovirus exposure and HLA in healthy donors. Sequencing was performed with immunoSEQ multiplex PCR; in TCRdb, only in-frame clones are kept and a portion is missing. The sample lists about 220,000 clones, roughly 89% seen once, with about 2.5% in the top ten. The sample was PBMCs. Source of these receptors: a man aged 18 to 30 in good health and CMV-seronegative.

This chain links TRBV2 with TRBJ1-2; maybe TRBD1 (6 bases). Looked up from germline, CDR1 is SNHLY and CDR2 is FYNNEI. The CDR3 has 13 residues. The ends were cut back, 4 bases at V and 6 bases at J, with 12 bases in the middle. This CDR3 reads CASSGYRENGYTF. For the CDR3, the DNA is TGTGCCAGCAGTGGCTACAGGGAAAATGGCTACACCTTC.

J is TRBJ2-5 and V is TRBV6-5, with 7 bases fitting TRBD1. The trim removed 3 bases at V and 5 bases at J, leaving 9 bases unmatched. This CDR3 has 15 amino acids. Per the germline V gene, CDR1 is MNHEY and CDR2 is SVGAGI. The CDR3 region has the DNA TGTGCCAGCAGTTATGGGCAGGGGGTCAGGGAGACCCAGTACTTC. Translated, it gives CASSYGQGVRETQYF.

This chain joins TRBV30 and TRBJ1-1; D gene ambiguous. Germline CDR1 is GTSNPN and CDR2 is SVGIG (reference sequence). The CDR3 has 13 residues. Written as DNA, the CDR3 is TGTGGTTGGGGAGAGAACATGAACACTGAAGCTTTCTTT. This translates into CGWGENMNTEAFF.

The CDR3 DNA is TGTGCCAGCAGACTCAGACAGCCCCACGGTACGCAGTATTTT. This sequence encodes CASRLRQPHGTQYF. The rearrangement joins TRBV7-2 to TRBJ2-3, with a tentative D call TRBD1 (5 bases). Germline values: CDR1 SGHTA, CDR2 FQGNSA. This CDR3 has 14 residues. The V gene lost 6 bases and the J gene lost 8 bases, with 18 bases spanning the gap.

The chain joins TRBV27 to TRBJ1-2; 7 nucleotides agree with TRBD1. CDR1 MNHEY and CDR2 SMNVEV come from the germline V gene (reference sequence). CDR3 length: 13 residues. V shed 8 bases and J 6 bases; nucleotides not matched to a gene: 9. The CDR3 spells CASGKGGADGYTF. CDR3 sequence (DNA): TGTGCCAGCGGAAAAGGGGGCGCGGATGGCTACACCTTC.

In this sample, this clone turned up once. This chain uses TRBV30 with TRBJ1-6; 9 bases are shared with TRBD1. The CDR3 totals 14 residues. Germline V CDR1 and CDR2: GTSNPN, SVGIG (reference sequence). Trimming removed 5 bases from V and 7 bases from J; junction bases left unmatched: 6. The CDR3 spells CAWDRQGVNSPLHF. Written as DNA, the CDR3 is TGTGCCTGGGATAGACAGGGGGTGAATTCACCCCTCCACTTT.

This chain joins TRBV4-3 and TRBJ1-5; 7 positions match TRBD1. CDR1 is LGHNA, CDR2 YSLEER, per germline. This CDR3 spans 17 amino acids. V shed 2 bases, J shed 7 bases, and the junction held 14 bases outside the gene matches. CDR3 in amino acids: CASSQFYHREGGQPQHF. As DNA, the CDR3 is TGCGCCAGCAGCCAATTTTACCACCGGGAAGGGGGCCAGCCCCAGCATTTT.

Comment on this clone: Other DNA sequences in this specimen translate into the identical CDR3. This rearrangement joins TRBV9 to TRBJ2-2, with 7 bases identical to TRBD2. Germline CDR1 SGDLS, CDR2 YYNGEE. CDR3 length equals 14 residues. V lost 5 bases, J lost 4 bases, and 5 bases stayed unmatched. This CDR3 is CASSGLVGTGELFF. The CDR3 coding sequence is TGTGCCAGCAGTGGACTAGTGGGCACCGGGGAGCTGTTTTTT.

V gene TRBV7-9 combines with J gene TRBJ1-4; the D gene is possibly TRBD1 (5 bases). V was cut by 5 bases and J by 14 bases, with 15 bases left in between. Germline CDR1 and CDR2: SEHNR and FQNEAQ (reference sequence). The CDR3 spans 12 residues. The CDR3 nucleotides are TGTGCCAGCAGCCTGGGACCGGGAGGGCTGTTTTTT. Translating gives CASSLGPGGLFF.

The CDR3 here is CASSLSGSPGDTIYF. The CDR3 DNA sequence: TGCGCCAGCAGCTTGTCGGGGAGCCCGGGGGACACCATATATTTT. The chain links TRBV5-1 to TRBJ1-3; perhaps TRBD1 as D (5 bases). The CDR3 spans 15 residues. Germline V gives CDR1 SGHRS, CDR2 YFSETQ. Trimming shortened V by 1 base and J by 8 bases, and 16 bases separated the two germline ends. Drawing the rest from reference TRBV5-1 and TRBJ1-3, the complete variable domain is KAGVTQTPRYLIKTRGQQVTLSCSPISGHRSVSWYQQTPGQGLQFLFEYFSETQRNKGNFPGRFSGRQFSNSRSEMNVSTLELGDSALYLCASSLSGSPGDTIYFGEGSWLTVV.

The genes are TRBV29-1 and TRBJ2-3, with 9 bases aligning to TRBD1. The germline CDR1 and CDR2 sequences are SQVTM and ANQGSEA. The CDR3 spans 14 residues. The V segment lost 5 bases and the J segment 4 bases; nucleotides outside the gene matches: 7. The CDR3: CSVPDRGFADTQYF. The CDR3 DNA sequence: TGCAGCGTTCCAGACAGGGGGTTCGCAGATACGCAGTATTTT.

This clone was detected only once. The chain couples TRBV7-9 to TRBJ1-6; no firm D call. This CDR3 comprises 14 residues. Germline V lookup: CDR1 SEHNR, CDR2 FQNEAQ (reference sequence). V lost 1 base and J 9 bases, leaving 10 bases between the germline ends. The CDR3, as DNA: TGTGCCAGCAGCTTAGAGTACTCGGGTTCACCCCTCCACTTT. Translating gives CASSLEYSGSPLHF.

This chain connects TRBV5-1 to TRBJ2-7; D remains ambiguous. Trimming removed 5 bases at V and 3 bases at J, with 6 bases between. This CDR3 contains 11 residues. The germline V gene has CDR1 SGHRS and CDR2 YFSETQ. Written as DNA, the CDR3 is TGCGCCAGCAGTATCGGCTACGAGCAGTACTTC. Protein: CASSIGYEQYF.

The chain recombines TRBV28 with TRBJ1-1, with a tentative D call TRBD1 (6 bases). With 3 bases removed from V and 10 bases from J, the gap between germline ends came to 24 bases. The CDR3 contains 16 residues. Germline CDR1 and CDR2: MDHEN and SYDVKM. The CDR3: CASSLSGAGLSDRAFF. The CDR3 region has the DNA TGTGCCAGCAGTTTGTCAGGGGCGGGCCTGTCCGACAGAGCTTTCTTT.

This chain links TRBV28 with TRBJ2-3; D ambiguous. This CDR3 comprises 14 residues. The germline CDR1 and CDR2 sequences are MDHEN and SYDVKM. With 3 bases removed from V and 0 bases from J, the gap between germline ends came to 7 bases. The DNA of the CDR3 is TGTGCCAGCAGTTTCATAGCTAGCACAGATACGCAGTATTTT. It codes for CASSFIASTDTQYF.

The chain combines TRBV11-2 with TRBJ2-3; weak D call: TRBD2 (5 bases). The CDR3 is 14 residues long. Germline lookup yields CDR1 SGHAT and CDR2 FQNNGV. V shed 2 bases and J shed 4 bases, with 10 bases lying between them. Here the CDR3 DNA reads TGTGCCAGCAGCTTAATGTCGCGGGCAGATACGCAGTATTTT. This encodes CASSLMSRADTQYF.

The rearrangement joins TRBV30 to TRBJ2-3; 9 bases match TRBD2. The germline gives CDR1 GTSNPN, CDR2 SVGIG (reference sequence). This CDR3 has 14 residues. The trim removed 5 bases at V and 6 bases at J, leaving 9 bases unmatched. CDR3 nucleotides: TGTGCCTGGGGCCGGGGACTAGCAGGGGATACGCAGTATTTT. It codes for CAWGRGLAGDTQYF.

V gene TRBV14 combines with J gene TRBJ2-3; TRBD2 is a possible D gene (6 bases). Trimming stripped 1 base from V and 2 bases from J, with 22 bases between. The CDR3 has 19 residues. The germline V gene encodes CDR1 SGHDN and CDR2 FVKESK. The CDR3 here is CASSQAVSELAPFTDTQYF. Here the CDR3 DNA reads TGTGCCAGCAGCCAAGCCGTTTCCGAACTAGCCCCATTCACAGATACGCAGTATTTT.

This chain joins TRBV6-1 and TRBJ2-7; TRBD2 is a possible D gene (6 bases). The germline V and J ends were trimmed by 8 bases and 7 bases, with 24 bases remaining between them. Per germline, CDR1 MNHNS and CDR2 SASEGT. The CDR3 length is 15 residues. The CDR3 protein is CASYPRREVFWEQYF. The CDR3 DNA reads as TGTGCCAGCTACCCGAGGAGGGAGGTATTTTGGGAGCAGTACTTC.

This chain connects TRBV10-3 to TRBJ1-6; 11 bases map to TRBD1. This CDR3 has 15 residues. Trimming cost V 6 bases and J 6 bases; bases outside gene matches: 4. Germline V CDR1 and CDR2: ENHRY, SYGVKD. The CDR3 DNA sequence: TGTGCCATCAGAGAGGGGACAGGGGGTAATTCACCCCTCCACTTT. It is translated as CAIREGTGGNSPLHF.

This chain joins TRBV5-1 and TRBJ2-5; 8 bases agree with TRBD1. CDR1 and CDR2 from the germline V gene are SGHRS and YFSETQ. The CDR3 spans 14 residues. The V gene end was trimmed by 4 bases and the J gene end by 2 bases; junction bases not matched to a gene: 4. CDR3 protein: CASSIRTGQETQYF. The CDR3 bases are TGCGCCAGCAGCATCCGGACAGGGCAAGAGACCCAGTACTTC.

The chain couples TRBV4-2 to TRBJ2-3, with 8 nucleotides matching TRBD2. CDR3 size: 13 residues. Losses at the gene ends were 6 bases for V and 5 bases for J; bases not matched to a gene: 4. Germline-derived CDR1 and CDR2 are LGHNA and YNFKEQ. CDR3 loop: CASRAGGVDTQYF. As DNA, the CDR3 is TGTGCCAGCAGGGCGGGAGGAGTAGATACGCAGTATTTT.

This chain uses TRBV27 with TRBJ1-1; tentative D call: TRBD1 (6 bases). Trimming stripped 6 bases from V and 0 bases from J, with 11 bases between. The CDR3 runs to 14 residues. Germline V gene data show CDR1 as MNHEY and CDR2 as SMNVEV (reference sequence). The CDR3 sequence: CASRKQGLNTEAFF. CDR3 nucleotide sequence: TGTGCCAGCAGGAAACAGGGCTTGAACACTGAAGCTTTCTTT.

The genes are TRBV6-1 and TRBJ2-1, with 10 bases that match TRBD2. This CDR3 comprises 15 residues. J lost 10 bases, V lost 3 bases, and 9 bases had no gene match. Germline CDR1 is MNHNS and CDR2 is SASEGT. CDR3 sequence reads: CASSDPAGGPEEQFF. CDR3 nucleotides: TGTGCCAGCAGTGATCCAGCGGGAGGGCCAGAAGAGCAGTTCTTC.